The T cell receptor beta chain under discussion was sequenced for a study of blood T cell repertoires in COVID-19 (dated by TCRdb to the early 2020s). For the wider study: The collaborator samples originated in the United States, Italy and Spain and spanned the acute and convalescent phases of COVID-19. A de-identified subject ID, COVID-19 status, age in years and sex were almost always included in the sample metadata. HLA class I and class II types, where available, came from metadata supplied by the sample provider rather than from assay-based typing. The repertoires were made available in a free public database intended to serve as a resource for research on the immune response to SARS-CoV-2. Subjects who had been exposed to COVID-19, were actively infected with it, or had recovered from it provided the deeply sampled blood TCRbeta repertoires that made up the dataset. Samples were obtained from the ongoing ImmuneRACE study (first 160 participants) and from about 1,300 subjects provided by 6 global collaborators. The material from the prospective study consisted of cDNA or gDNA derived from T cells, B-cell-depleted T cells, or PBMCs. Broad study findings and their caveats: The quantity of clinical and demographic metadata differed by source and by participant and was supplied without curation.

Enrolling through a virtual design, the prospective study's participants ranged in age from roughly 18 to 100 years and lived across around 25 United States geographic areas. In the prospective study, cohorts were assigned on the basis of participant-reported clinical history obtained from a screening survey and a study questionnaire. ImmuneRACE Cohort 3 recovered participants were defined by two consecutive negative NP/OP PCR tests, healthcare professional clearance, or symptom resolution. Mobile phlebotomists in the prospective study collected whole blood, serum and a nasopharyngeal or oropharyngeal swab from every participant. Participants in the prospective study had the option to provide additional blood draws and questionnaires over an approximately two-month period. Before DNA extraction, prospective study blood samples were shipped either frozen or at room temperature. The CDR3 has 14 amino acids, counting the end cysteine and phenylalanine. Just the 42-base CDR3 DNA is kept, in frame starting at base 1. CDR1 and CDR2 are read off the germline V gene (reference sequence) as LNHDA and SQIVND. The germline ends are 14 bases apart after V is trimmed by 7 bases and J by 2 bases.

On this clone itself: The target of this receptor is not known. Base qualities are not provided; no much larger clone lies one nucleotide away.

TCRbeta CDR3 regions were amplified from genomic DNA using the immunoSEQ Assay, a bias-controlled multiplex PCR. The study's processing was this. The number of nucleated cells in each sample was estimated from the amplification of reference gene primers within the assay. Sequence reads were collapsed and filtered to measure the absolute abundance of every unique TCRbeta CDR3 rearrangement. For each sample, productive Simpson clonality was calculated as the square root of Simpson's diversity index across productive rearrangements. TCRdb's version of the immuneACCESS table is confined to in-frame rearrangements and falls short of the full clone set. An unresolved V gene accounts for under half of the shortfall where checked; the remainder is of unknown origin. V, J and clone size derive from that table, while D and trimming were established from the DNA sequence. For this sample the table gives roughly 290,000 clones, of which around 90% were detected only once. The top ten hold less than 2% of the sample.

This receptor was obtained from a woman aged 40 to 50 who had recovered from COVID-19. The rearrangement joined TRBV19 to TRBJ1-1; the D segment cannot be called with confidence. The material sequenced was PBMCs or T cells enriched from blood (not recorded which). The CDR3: CASKPGYQNTEAFF. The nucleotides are TGTGCCAGTAAACCCGGGTATCAAAACACTGAAGCTTTCTTT.